This T cell receptor (beta chain) was obtained from a study of cytomegalovirus exposure and HLA in healthy donors (dated by TCRdb to 2016 to 2017). Looking at the study overall: In an earlier analysis of 450 to 750 of the donors, 276 Gb of sequence data and about 110 million unique TCR beta sequences from about 190 million T cells were reported. Roughly 320 gigabases of sequencing data and around 88 million unique TCR sequences made up an early release that covered 640 HLA-typed donors. Among the roughly 430 genotyped donors, approximately 82% belonged to the genetic ancestry cluster associated with self-reported Caucasian donors. The study aimed to test whether cataloging public T cell receptors could reveal signatures of past pathogen exposure. Using immunosequencing, the study profiled T cell repertoires from some 670 subjects and related those repertoires to cytomegalovirus serostatus. Besides the first cohort of roughly 660 subjects, a separate validation cohort made up of some 110 different subjects was used. To predict cytomegalovirus infection status, the study combined high-throughput TCR immunosequencing, statistical association of individual TCRs with disease status, and machine learning. A later analysis re-examined previously published TCR beta repertoires from roughly 650 donors and added high-resolution HLA genotyping to investigate patterns of TCR occurrence. In the later analysis, no new phenotypic data were used to find candidate immune exposures; instead, reliance was placed on TCR beta sequences and their occurrence across donors. To decide whether each TCR beta V gene segment behaved as functional or pseudogenic, an earlier analysis of several hundred of the donors relied on high-throughput TCR beta sequencing. Donor age, sex, ethnicity and CMV serostatus were collected together with the repertoire data. A later genetic analysis took genome-wide SNP genotypes for about 65% of the roughly 670 donors and used that subset as a discovery cohort. Every repertoire in the discovery cohort had been generated on one and the same sequencing platform. Both class I and class II loci were covered by HLA typing, at four-digit resolution. Typing coverage varied by locus: about 629-630 donors for A, B, C, DRB1 and DQB1; approximately 500 for DQA1; about 590 for DPA1; around 490 for DPB1. Several DR-DQ haplotypes were handled as single units for association and clustering because linkage in the cohort was strong. Among roughly 400 genotyped donors of the cohort, an average of around 240,000 unique TCR beta nucleotide sequences was sequenced per donor, of which 15% to 20% were non-productive.

Receptor libraries were prepared by the immunoSEQ multiplex PCR assay. For the multiplex PCR, a mixture combining 60 forward primers for TCR Vbeta segments and 13 reverse primers for TCR Jbeta segments was used. The CDR3 region of rearranged TCR beta genes was amplified from genomic DNA with a multiplex PCR assay. The amplified TCR beta libraries were sequenced on the Illumina HiSeq System as 87-base-pair reads. Regarding the original processing steps: A later analysis tallied 75 million to 85 million unique TCR beta chains across the 650 to 750 repertoires, and 10 million to 11 million of those chains were shared by two or more donors. A nearest-neighbor algorithm error-corrected the raw reads and collapsed the reads into unique sequences, merging closely related sequences to remove PCR and sequencing errors. V, D and J gene segments were assigned by aligning CDR3 sequences to IMGT reference sequences. For a sequence to be retained, a match of at least six nucleotides to both a V gene segment and a J gene segment was required. Rearrangements were classified as productive when the CDR3 lacked stop codons and remained in frame with V and J, and all other rearrangements were classified as non-productive. Following IMGT convention, CDR3 was defined as the stretch from the second conserved V-encoded cysteine up to the conserved J-encoded phenylalanine. In an earlier analysis of just under 600 of the donors, sequences lacking an unambiguous match to a single V gene segment were excluded. In an earlier analysis of more than 500 of the donors, a V segment was called functional when productive rearrangements were above 56.7%, and segregating when the standard deviation between donors exceeded 5%. A statistical classification framework was built for diagnosing cytomegalovirus status from the catalog of TCR beta chain sequences. A later analysis assigned V and J genes by comparing TCR nucleotide sequences with IMGT/GENE-DB human TR gene sequences. In a later analysis, CDR3 sequences and most-parsimonious VDJ recombination scenarios were assigned using the TCRdist pipeline. A later analysis defined each TCR beta chain by its CDR3 amino acid sequence plus V-gene family, and excluded reads lacking a unique V-gene family. As a way to deal with suspected cross-contamination and a sequencing artifact, a later analysis dropped 640 or so nucleotide sequences that were highly shared and had low generation probability. For each public chain, a later analysis derived a clonal expansion index from normalized ranks of inferred template counts within each repertoire. A later analysis computed generation probabilities with a VDJ recombination model fitted to out-of-frame rearrangements, and checked the results against IGoR. In a later analysis, TCR-TCR, TCR-HLA and TCR-CMV co-occurrence was scored with hypergeometric tests, and a repertoire-size bias correction was applied to TCR pairs. To estimate false discovery rates, a later analysis permuted the HLA or CMV assignments 20 times. In a later analysis, co-occurring TCRs were grouped using DBSCAN, with TCRdist sequence similarity added in when clustering inside HLA-allele-positive subsets. Repertoires with fewer than 30,000 or more than 120,000 public chains were left out of co-occurrence clustering, as were several repertoires with anomalous nucleotide sharing. TCRdb provides this immuneACCESS table in a form limited to in-frame rearrangements. Some clones are lacking; in checked studies, under half of them reflect an unresolved V gene, and why the rest are absent is not known. From that table come the V and J calls and clone size; the DNA was used to work out D and trimming. The sample includes fewer than 150,000 clones, with roughly three quarters observed a single time. The biggest ten clones account for 3.1% of the sample.

The CDR3 holds 14 amino acids from the cysteine to the phenylalanine. The only DNA kept is the CDR3, 42 bases in frame from the first base. CDR1 and CDR2 are read off the germline V gene as SGHTA and FQGTGA. V is pared back by 0 bases and J by 2 bases, with 7 bases lying between the germline termini. This clone was seen a single time. The clone's antigen remains unknown. No base qualities exist here, and no much larger clone lies one base off it. Study-wide conclusions, independent of this receptor: A further reported finding was that TCR beta sequences accurately predicted the HLA-A and HLA-B alleles for most subjects in the first cohort. Some IMGT-functional V segments, including TRBV6-2 and TRBV6-3, could not be told apart with the 87-base-pair reads, so those segments were excluded. While some public TCRs were present in many individuals, most TCR sequences turned up only very rarely across donors. Presence/absence analyses assumed roughly uniform sequencing depth across donors, an assumption that may not hold. The classifier was reported to diagnose cytomegalovirus status with high specificity and sensitivity in both the original cohort and the validation cohort. It was suggested by the authors that the approach could potentially be generalized to other disease states and immunological phenotypes. In vitro tests confirmed that a few of the cytomegalovirus-associated TCR beta chains recognize cytomegalovirus antigens. For the cohort, immune exposure information was limited to CMV serostatus. In a later analysis, HLA-associated TCR beta chains were found to be more clonally expanded and to have lower generation probabilities than equally common non-associated chains. In an earlier analysis of around 600 of the donors, most TCR beta V segments appeared in productive rearrangements about 90% or about 30% of the time, broadly matching IMGT annotations. Because some donors lacked HLA typing at each locus, the association tests relied only on the typed subset. According to a later analysis, most CMV-associated TCR beta chains appeared to be HLA-restricted, and the HLA associations seemed to be driven largely by CMV exposure. Correlated functional status among segregating V segments might be attributable to linkage disequilibrium, but an unknown experimental factor could not be ruled out. Several of the top co-occurrence clusters appeared to be linked to parvovirus B19, influenza, CMV and Epstein-Barr virus, according to a later analysis. Only TCR beta chains were sequenced in this cohort, and the absence of alpha or paired-chain data limited detectable features. In a later genetic analysis, a missense DCLRE1C variant was associated with V-gene and J-gene trimming of TCR beta chains, and the association was replicated in an independent cohort. In a later analysis, TCR association rates were found to vary across HLA loci, with the most associated TCRs seen for DRB1 alleles and the fewest for HLA-C alleles. A later genetic analysis reported fewer N-insertions in productive TCRs among donors in an Asian-associated ancestry cluster than the approximately 670-donor mean. In a later analysis, some 17,000 TCR beta sequences were associated with specific HLA alleles at a false discovery rate of 0.05. Approximately 18 rarely observed V segments, including chromosome 9 orphons, were excluded from the earlier analysis of about 500 of the donors because counts were too low. Strong co-occurrence of HLA alleles, especially DR and DQ, made assigning TCR associations to individual alleles difficult. A total of around 150 TCR beta chains were listed by the study as associated with cytomegalovirus. A cluster of highly shared sequence variants was judged likely to represent a technical artifact of the sequencing pipeline.

The cohort comprised around 700 healthy bone marrow donors. At the time of sampling, all cohort members were nominally healthy, though unrecorded immune exposures were likely present. The donor was CMV seronegative and belonged to the group of 350 or so seronegative cohort members. A peripheral blood sample was collected from each donor, and TCR beta sequencing was performed on peripheral blood mononuclear cells. The Qiagen DNeasy Blood Extraction Kit was used to extract genomic DNA from the blood cell samples. The rearranged chain carries TRBV7-3 and TRBJ1-1; no D gene can be assigned with confidence. This clonotype originated in a man aged 40-55 years in good health and CMV-seronegative. The sample was PBMCs. CDR3 sequence: CASSLTGENTEAFF. The bases read TGTGCCAGCAGCTTAACGGGCGAAAACACTGAAGCTTTCTTT. Full variable domain (CDR3 extended with the reference TRBV7-3 and TRBJ1-1 proteins): GAGVSQTPSNKVTEKGKYVELRCDPISGHTALYWYRQSLGQGPEFLIYFQGTGAADDSGLPNDRFFAVRPEGSVSTLKIQRTERGDSAVYLCASSLTGENTEAFFGQGTRLTVV.